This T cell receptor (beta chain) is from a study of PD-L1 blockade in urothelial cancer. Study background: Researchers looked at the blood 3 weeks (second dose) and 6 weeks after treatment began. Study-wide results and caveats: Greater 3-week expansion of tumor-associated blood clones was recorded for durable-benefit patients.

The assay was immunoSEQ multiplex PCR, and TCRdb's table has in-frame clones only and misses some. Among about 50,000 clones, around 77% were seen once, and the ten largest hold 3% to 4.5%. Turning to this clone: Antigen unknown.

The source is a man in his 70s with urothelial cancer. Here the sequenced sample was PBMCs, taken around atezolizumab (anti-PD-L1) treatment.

The CDR3 loop reads CASNNGLAAYEQYF. CDR3 DNA sequence: TGTGCCAGCAATAACGGGCTAGCGGCCTACGAGCAGTACTTC. The V gene is TRBV11-3, the J gene TRBJ2-7, with TRBD2 identical over 7 bases. Unmatched junction bases numbered 8, after V lost 7 bases and J lost 2 bases. The CDR3 totals 14 residues. CDR1 and CDR2 (germline): SGHNT, YENEEA.